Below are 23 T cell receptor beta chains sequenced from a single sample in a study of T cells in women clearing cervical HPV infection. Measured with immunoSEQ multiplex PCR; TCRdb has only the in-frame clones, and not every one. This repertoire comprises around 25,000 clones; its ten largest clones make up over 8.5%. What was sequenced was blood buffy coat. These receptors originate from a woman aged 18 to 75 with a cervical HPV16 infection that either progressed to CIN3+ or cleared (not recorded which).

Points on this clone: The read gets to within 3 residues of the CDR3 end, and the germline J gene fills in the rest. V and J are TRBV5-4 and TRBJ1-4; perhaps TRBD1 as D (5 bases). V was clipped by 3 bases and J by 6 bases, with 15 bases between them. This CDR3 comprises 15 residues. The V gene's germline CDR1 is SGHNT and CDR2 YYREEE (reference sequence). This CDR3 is CASSSRGRSDEKLFF. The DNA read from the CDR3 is TGTGCCAGCAGCTCAAGGGGCAGGTCAGATGAAAAA.

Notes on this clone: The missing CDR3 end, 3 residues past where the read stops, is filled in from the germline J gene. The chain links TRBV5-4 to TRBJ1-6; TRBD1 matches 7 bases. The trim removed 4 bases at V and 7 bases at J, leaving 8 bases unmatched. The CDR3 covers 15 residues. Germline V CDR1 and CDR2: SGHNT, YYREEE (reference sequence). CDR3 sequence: CASSLERGQNSPLHF. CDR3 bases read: TGTGCCAGCAGCCTCGAAAGGGGGCAAAATTCACCC.

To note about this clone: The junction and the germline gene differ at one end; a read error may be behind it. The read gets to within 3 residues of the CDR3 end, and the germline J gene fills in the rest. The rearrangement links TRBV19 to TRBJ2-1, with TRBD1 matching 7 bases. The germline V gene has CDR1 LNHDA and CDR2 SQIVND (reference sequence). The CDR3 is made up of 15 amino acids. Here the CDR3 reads CAGSIDDRAYNEQFF. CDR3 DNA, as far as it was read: TGTGCCGGTAGTATAGATGACAGGGCCTACAATGAG.

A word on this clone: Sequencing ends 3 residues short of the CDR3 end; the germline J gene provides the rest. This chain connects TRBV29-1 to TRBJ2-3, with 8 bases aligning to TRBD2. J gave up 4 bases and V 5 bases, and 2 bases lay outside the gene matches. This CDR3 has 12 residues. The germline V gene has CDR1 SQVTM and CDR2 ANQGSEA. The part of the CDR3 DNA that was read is TGCAGCGTTCAAGCGGGGGCAGATACG. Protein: CSVQAGADT. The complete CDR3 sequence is CSVQAGADTQYF.

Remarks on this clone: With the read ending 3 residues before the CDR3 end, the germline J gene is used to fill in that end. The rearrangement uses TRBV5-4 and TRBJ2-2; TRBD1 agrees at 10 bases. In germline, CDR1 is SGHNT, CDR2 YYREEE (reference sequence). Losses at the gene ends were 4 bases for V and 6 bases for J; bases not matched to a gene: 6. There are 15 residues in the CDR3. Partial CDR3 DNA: TGTGCCAGCAGCCCAAGACAGGGGGCGGCCGGGGAG. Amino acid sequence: CASSPRQGAAGE. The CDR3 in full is CASSPRQGAAGELFF.

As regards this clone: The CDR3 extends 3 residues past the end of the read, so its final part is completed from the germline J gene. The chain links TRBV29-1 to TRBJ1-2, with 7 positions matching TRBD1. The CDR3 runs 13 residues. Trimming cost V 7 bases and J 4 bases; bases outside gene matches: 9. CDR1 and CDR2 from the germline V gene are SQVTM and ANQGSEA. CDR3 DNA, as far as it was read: TGCAGCGGAGGGGACAGCACTCTCTATGGC. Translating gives CSGGDSTLYG. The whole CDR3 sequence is CSGGDSTLYGYTF.

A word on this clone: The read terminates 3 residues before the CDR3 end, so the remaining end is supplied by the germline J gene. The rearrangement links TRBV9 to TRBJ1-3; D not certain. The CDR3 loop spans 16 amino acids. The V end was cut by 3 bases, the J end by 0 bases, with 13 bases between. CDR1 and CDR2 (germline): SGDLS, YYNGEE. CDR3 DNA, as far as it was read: TGTGCCAGCAGCGCCCCATTCCAGAGCTCTGGAAACACC. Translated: CASSAPFQSSGNT. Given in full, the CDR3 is CASSAPFQSSGNTIYF.

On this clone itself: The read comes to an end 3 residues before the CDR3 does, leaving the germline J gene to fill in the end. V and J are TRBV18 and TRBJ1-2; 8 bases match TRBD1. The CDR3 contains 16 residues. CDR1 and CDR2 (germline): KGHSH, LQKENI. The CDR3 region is CASSPTGQGGYNDYTF. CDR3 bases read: TGTGCCAGCTCACCAACAGGACAGGGTGGGTACAATGAC.

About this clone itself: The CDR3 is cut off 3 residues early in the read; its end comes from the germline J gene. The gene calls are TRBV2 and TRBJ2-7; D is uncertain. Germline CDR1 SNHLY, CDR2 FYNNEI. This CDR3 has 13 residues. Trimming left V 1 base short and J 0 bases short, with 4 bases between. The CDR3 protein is CASSEDISYEQYF. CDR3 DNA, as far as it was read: TGTGCCAGCAGTGAAGACATCTCCTACGAG.

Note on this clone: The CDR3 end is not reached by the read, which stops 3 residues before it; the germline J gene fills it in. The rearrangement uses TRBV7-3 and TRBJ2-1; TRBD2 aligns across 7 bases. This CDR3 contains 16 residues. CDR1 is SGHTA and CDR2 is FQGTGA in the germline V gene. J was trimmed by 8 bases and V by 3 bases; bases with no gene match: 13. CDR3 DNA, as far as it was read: TGTGCCAGCAGCTTTCTTGCTAGCGGAAGAGGGCATGAG. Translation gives CASSFLASGRGHE. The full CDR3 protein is CASSFLASGRGHEQFF.

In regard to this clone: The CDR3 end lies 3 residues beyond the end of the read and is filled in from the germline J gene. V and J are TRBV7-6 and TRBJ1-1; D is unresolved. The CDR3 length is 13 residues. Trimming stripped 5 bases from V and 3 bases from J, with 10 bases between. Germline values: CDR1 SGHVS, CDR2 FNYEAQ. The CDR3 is CASSLQRYTEAFF. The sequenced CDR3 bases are TGTGCCAGCAGCCTACAGAGATACACTGAA. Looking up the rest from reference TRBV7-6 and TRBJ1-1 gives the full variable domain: GAGVSQSPRYKVTKRGQDVALRCDPISGHVSLYWYRQALGQGPEFLTYFNYEAQQDKSGLPNDRFSAERPEGSISTLTIQRTEQRDSAMYRCASSLQRYTEAFFGQGTRLTVV.

Here the CDR3 reads CASSLGGQDASTGELFF. The CDR3 DNA, read in part, is TGCGCCAGCAGCTTGGGAGGACAGGACGCAAGCACCGGGGAG. The chain combines TRBV5-1 with TRBJ2-2, with 7 bases lining up with TRBD1. Read data end 3 residues before the CDR3 end; the end is taken from the germline J gene. Germline V gene sequence: CDR1 SGHRS, CDR2 YFSETQ. The CDR3 totals 17 residues. Losses at the gene ends were 0 bases for V and 4 bases for J; bases not matched to a gene: 9. The variable domain in full, with the rest retrieved from reference TRBV5-1 and TRBJ2-2, is KAGVTQTPRYLIKTRGQQVTLSCSPISGHRSVSWYQQTPGQGLQFLFEYFSETQRNKGNFPGRFSGRQFSNSRSEMNVSTLELGDSALYLCASSLGGQDASTGELFFGEGSRLTVL.

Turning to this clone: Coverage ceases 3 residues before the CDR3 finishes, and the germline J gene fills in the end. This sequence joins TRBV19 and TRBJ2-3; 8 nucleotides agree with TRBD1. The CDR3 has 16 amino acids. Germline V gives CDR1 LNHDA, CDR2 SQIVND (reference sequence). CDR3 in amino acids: CASSSLVRGLNQPQYF. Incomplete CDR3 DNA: TGTGCCAGTAGTAGTTTGGTCAGGGGGCTAAATCAGCCG.

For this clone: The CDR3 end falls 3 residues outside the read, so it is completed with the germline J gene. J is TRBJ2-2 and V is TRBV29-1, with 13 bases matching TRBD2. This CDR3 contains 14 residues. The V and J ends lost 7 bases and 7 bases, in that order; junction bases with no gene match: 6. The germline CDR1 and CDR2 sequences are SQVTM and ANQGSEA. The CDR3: CSASLAGGRGELFF. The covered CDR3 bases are TGCAGCGCCTCACTAGCGGGGGGGCGCGGGGAG.

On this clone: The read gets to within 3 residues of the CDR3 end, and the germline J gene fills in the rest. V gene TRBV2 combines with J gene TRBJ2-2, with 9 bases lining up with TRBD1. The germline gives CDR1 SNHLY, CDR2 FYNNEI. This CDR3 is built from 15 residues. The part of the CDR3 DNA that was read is TGTGCCAGCAGGGCTACAGGGGGCGCGCAAGAAAAG. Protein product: CASRATGGAQEK. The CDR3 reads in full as CASRATGGAQEKLFF.

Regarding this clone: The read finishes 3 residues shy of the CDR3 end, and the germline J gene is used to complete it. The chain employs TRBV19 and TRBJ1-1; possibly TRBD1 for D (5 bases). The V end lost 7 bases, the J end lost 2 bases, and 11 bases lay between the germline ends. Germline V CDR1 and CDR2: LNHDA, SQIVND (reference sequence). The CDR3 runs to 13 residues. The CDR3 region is CASNRGRNTEAFF. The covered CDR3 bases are TGTGCCAGTAATCGGGGGAGAAACACTGAA.

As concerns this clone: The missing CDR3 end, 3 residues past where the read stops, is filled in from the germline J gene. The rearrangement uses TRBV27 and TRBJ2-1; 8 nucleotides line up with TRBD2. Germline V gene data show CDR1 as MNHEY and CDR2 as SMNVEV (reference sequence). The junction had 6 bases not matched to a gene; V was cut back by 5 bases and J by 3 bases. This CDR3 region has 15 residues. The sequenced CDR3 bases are TGTGCCAGCAGTCCCCCCAGCGGGAGCTACAATGAG. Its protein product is CASSPPSGSYNE. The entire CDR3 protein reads CASSPPSGSYNEQFF.

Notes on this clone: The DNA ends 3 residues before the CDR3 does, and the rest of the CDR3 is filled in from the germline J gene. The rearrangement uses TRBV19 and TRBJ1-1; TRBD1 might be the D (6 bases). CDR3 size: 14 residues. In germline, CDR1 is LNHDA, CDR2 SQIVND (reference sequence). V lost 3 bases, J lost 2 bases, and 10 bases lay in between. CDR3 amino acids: CASSIYGGNTEAFF. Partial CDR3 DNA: TGTGCCAGTAGTATTTATGGGGGCAACACTGAA. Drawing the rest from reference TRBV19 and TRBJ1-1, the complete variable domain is DGGITQSPKYLFRKEGQNVTLSCEQNLNHDAMYWYRQDPGQGLRLIYYSQIVNDFQKGDIAEGYSVSREKKESFPLTVTSAQKNPTAFYLCASSIYGGNTEAFFGQGTRLTVV.

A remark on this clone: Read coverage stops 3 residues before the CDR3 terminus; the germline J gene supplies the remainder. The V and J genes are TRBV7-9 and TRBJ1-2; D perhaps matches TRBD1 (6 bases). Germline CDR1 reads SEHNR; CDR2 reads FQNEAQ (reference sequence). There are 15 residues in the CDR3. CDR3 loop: CASSLATGYYNDYTF. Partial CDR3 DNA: TGTGCCAGCAGCTTAGCGACAGGCTACTACAATGAC.

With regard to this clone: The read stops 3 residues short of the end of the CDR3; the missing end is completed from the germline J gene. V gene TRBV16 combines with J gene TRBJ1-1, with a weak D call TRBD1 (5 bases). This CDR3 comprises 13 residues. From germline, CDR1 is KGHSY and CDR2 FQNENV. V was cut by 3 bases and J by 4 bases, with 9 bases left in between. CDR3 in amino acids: CASSQRGPTEAFF. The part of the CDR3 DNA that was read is TGTGCCAGCAGCCAGCGGGGACCCACTGAA.

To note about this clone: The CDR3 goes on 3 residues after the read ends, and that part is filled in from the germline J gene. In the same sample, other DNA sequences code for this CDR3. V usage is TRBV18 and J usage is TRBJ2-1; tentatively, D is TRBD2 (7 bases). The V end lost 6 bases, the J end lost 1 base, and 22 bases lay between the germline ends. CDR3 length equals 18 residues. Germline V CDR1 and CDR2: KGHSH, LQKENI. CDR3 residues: CASSPPGGGGRSYNEQFF. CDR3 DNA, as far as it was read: TGTGCCAGCTCCCCTCCCGGAGGGGGGGGTCGGTCCTACAATGAG. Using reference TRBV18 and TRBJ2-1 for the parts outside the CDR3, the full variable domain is NAGVMQNPRHLVRRRGQEARLRCSPMKGHSHVYWYRQLPEEGLKFMVYLQKENIIDESGMPKERFSAEFPKEGPSILRIQQVVRGDSAAYFCASSPPGGGGRSYNEQFFGPGTRLTVL.

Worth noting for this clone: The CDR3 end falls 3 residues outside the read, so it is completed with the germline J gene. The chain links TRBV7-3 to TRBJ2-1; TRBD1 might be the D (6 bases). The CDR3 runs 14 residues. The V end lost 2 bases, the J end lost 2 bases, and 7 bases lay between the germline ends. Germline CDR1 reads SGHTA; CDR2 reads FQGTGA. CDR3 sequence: CASSLGGPYNEQFF. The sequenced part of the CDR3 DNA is TGTGCCAGCAGCTTAGGGGGCCCCTACAATGAG.

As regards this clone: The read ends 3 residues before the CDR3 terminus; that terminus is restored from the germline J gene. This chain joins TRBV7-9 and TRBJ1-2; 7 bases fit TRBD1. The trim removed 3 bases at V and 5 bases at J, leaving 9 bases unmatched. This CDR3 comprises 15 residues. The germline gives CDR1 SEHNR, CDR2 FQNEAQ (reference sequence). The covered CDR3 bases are TGTGCCAGCAGCTTCCCCGAGACAGGGCGGTATGGC. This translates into CASSFPETGRYG. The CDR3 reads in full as CASSFPETGRYGYTF.